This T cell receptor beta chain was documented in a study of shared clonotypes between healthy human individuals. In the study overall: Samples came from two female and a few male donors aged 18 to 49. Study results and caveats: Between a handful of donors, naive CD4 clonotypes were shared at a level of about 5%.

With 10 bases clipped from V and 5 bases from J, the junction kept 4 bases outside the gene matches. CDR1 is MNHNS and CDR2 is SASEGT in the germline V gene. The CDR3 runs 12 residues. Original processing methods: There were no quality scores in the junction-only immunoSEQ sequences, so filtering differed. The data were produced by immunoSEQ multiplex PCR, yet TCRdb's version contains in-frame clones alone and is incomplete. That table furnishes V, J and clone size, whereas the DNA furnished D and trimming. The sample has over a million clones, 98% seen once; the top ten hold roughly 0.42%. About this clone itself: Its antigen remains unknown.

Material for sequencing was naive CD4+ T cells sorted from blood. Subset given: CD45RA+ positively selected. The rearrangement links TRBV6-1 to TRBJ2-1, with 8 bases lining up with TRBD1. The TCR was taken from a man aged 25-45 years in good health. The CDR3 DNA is TGTGCCACCTCGGACAGGGACAATGAGCAGTTCTTC. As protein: CATSDRDNEQFF.